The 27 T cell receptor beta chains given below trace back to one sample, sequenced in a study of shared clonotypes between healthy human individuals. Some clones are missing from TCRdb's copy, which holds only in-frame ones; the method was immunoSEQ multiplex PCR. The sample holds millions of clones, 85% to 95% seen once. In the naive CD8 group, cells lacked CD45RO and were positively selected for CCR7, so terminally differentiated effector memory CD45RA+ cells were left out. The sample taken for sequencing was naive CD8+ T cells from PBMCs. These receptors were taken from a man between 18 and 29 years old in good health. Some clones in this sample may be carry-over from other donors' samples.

The chain's CDR3 is CASSFWGTNEKLFF. The DNA of the CDR3 is TGTGCCAGCAGTTTTTGGGGCACTAATGAAAAACTGTTTTTT. V gene TRBV27 combines with J gene TRBJ1-4; possibly TRBD1 for D (5 bases). Germline V lookup: CDR1 MNHEY, CDR2 SMNVEV (reference sequence). Trimming removed 3 bases from V and 2 bases from J, with 7 bases in between. CDR3 length: 14 residues. Filled out from reference TRBV27 and TRBJ1-4, the complete variable domain reads EAQVTQNPRYLITVTGKKLTVTCSQNMNHEYMSWYRQDPGLGLRQIYYSMNVEVTDKGDVPEGYKVSRKEKRNFPLILESPSPNQTSLYFCASSFWGTNEKLFFGSGTQLSVL.

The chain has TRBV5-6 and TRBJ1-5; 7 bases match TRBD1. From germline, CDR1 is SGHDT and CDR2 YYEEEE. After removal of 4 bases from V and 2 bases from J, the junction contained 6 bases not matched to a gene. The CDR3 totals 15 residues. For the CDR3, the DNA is TGTGCCAGCAGCCGGTCGGACAGGCGCAATCAGCCCCAGCATTTT. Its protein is CASSRSDRRNQPQHF.

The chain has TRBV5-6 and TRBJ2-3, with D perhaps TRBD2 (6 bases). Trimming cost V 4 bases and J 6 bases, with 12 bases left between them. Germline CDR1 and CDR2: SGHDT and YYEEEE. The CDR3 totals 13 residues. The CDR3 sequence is CASSPGGVDTQYF. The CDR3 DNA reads TGTGCCAGCAGCCCCGGAGGGGTGGATACGCAGTATTTT.

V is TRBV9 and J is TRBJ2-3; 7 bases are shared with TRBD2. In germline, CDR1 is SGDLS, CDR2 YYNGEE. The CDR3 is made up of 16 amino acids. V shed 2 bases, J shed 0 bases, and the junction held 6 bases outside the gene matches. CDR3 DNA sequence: TGTGCCAGCAGCGTCGGGAGGCAGATAAGCACAGATACGCAGTATTTT. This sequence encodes CASSVGRQISTDTQYF.

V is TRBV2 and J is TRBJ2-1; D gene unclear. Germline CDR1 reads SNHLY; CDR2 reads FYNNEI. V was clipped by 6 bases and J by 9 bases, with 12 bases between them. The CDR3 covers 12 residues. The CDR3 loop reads CASSLRTSEQFF. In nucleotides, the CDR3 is TGTGCCAGCAGCCTTAGAACCAGTGAGCAGTTCTTC.

For the CDR3, the DNA is TGCAGCGTACAGACAGGGGATCACTATGGCTACACCTTC. Protein: CSVQTGDHYGYTF. The V and J genes are TRBV29-1 and TRBJ1-2; TRBD1 agrees at 8 bases. The CDR3 loop spans 13 amino acids. Germline trimming cut 6 bases from V and 3 bases from J; bases unmatched to any gene: 6. The germline V gene has CDR1 SQVTM and CDR2 ANQGSEA.

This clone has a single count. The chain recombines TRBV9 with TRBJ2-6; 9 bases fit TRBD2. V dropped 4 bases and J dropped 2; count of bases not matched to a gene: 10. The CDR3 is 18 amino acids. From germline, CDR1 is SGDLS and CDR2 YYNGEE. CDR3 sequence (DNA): TGTGCCAGCAGCCCAGAAGGGACTAGCTCACCTGGGGCCAACGTCCTGACTTTC. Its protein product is CASSPEGTSSPGANVLTF.

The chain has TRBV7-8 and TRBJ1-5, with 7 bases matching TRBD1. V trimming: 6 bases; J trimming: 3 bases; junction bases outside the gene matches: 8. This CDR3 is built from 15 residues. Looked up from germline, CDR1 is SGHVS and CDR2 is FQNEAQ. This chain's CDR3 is CASRSGGAPNQPQHF. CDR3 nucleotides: TGTGCCAGCAGATCAGGGGGGGCCCCCAATCAGCCCCAGCATTTT.

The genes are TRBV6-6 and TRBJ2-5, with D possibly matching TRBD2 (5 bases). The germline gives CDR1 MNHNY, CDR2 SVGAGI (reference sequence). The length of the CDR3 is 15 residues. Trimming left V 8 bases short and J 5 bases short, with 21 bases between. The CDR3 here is CASVPGIGFMETQYF. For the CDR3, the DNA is TGTGCCAGCGTCCCGGGGATAGGATTTATGGAGACCCAGTACTTC.

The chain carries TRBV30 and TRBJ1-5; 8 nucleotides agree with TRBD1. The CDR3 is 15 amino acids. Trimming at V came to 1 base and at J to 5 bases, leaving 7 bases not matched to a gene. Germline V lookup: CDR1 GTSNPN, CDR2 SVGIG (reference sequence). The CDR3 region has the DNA TGTGCCTGGAGTGCGGGACAGGTCCGGGATCAGCCCCAGCATTTT. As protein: CAWSAGQVRDQPQHF.

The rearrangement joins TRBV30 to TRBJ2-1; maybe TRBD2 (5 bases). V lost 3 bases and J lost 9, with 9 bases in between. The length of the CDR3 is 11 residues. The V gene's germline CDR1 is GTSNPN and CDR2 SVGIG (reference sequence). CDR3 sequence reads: CAWRRAFEQFF. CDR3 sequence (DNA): TGTGCCTGGAGGAGGGCCTTTGAGCAGTTCTTC.

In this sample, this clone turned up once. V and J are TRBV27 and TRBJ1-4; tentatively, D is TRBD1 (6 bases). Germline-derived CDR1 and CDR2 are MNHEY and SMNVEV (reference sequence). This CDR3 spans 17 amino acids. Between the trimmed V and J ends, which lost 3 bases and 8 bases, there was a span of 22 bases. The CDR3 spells CASSFMPWGPGGEKLFF. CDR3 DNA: TGTGCCAGCAGTTTCATGCCCTGGGGGCCTGGGGGAGAAAAACTGTTTTTT.

The CDR3 spells CASSQEVMNTEAFF. CDR3 nucleotide sequence: TGCGCCAGCAGCCAAGAGGTCATGAACACTGAAGCTTTCTTT. The rearrangement joins TRBV4-3 to TRBJ1-1; D gene ambiguous. Germline assignment: CDR1 LGHNA and CDR2 YSLEER. The CDR3 has 14 residues. The V end lost 0 bases, the J end lost 0 bases, and 5 bases lay between the germline ends.

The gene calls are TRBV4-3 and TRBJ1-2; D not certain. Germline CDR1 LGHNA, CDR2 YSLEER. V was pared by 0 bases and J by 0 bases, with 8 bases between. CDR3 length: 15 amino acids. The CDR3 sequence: CASSQDPRSNYGYTF. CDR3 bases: TGCGCCAGCAGCCAAGACCCTCGCTCTAACTATGGCTACACCTTC.

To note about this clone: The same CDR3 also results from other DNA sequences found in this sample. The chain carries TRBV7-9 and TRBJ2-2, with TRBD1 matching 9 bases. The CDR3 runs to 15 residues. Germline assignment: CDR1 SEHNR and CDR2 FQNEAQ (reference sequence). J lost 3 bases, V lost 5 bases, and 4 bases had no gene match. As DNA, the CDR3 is TGTGCCAGCAGCCCGCGGACAGGGGACACCGGGGAGCTGTTTTTT. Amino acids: CASSPRTGDTGELFF.

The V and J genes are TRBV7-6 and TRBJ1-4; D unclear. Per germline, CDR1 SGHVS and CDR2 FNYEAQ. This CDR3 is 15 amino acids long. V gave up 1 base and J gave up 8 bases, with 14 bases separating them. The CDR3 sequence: CASSLEARAAEKLFF. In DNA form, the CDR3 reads TGTGCCAGCAGCTTAGAAGCACGCGCCGCCGAAAAACTGTTTTTT. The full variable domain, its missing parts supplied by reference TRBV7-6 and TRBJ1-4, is GAGVSQSPRYKVTKRGQDVALRCDPISGHVSLYWYRQALGQGPEFLTYFNYEAQQDKSGLPNDRFSAERPEGSISTLTIQRTEQRDSAMYRCASSLEARAAEKLFFGSGTQLSVL.

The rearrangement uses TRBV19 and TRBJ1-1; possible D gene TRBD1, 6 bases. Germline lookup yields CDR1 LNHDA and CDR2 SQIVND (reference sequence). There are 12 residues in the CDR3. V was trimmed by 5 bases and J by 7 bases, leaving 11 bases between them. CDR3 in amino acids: CASSEMTGEAFF. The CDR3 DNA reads TGTGCCAGTAGTGAAATGACAGGTGAAGCTTTCTTT.

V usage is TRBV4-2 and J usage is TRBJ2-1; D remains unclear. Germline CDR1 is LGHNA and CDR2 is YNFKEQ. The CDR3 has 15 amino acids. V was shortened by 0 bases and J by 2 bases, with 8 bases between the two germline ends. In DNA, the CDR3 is TGTGCCAGCAGCCAAGATCTTGAGCCCTACAATGAGCAGTTCTTC. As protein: CASSQDLEPYNEQFF.

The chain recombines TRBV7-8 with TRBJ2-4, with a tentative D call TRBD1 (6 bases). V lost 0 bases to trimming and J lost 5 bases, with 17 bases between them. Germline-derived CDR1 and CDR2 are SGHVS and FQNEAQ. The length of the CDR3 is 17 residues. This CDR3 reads CASSLALVRGQENIQYF. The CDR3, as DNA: TGTGCCAGCAGCTTAGCGCTTGTCAGGGGTCAGGAAAACATTCAGTACTTC.

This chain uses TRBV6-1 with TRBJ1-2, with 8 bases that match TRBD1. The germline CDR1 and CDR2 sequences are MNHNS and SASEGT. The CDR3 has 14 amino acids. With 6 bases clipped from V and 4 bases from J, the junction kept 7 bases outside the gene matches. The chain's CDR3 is CASRFQGAPYGYTF. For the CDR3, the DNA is TGTGCCAGCAGGTTCCAGGGGGCACCCTATGGCTACACCTTC.

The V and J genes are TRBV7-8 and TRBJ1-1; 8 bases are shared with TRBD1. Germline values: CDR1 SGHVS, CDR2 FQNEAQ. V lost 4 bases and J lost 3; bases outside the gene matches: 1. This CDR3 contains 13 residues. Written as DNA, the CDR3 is TGTGCCAGCAGCTCGGACAGGGACACTGAAGCTTTCTTT. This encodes CASSSDRDTEAFF. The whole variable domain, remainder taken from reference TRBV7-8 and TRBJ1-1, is GAGVSQSPRYKVAKRGQDVALRCDPISGHVSLFWYQQALGQGPEFLTYFQNEAQLDKSGLPSDRFFAERPEGSVSTLKIQRTQQEDSAVYLCASSSDRDTEAFFGQGTRLTVV.

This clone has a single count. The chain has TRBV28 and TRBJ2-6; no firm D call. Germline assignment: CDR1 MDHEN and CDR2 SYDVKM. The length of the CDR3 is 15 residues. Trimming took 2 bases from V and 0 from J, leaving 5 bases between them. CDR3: CASSLRSSGANVLTF. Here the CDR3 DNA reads TGTGCCAGCAGTTTACGGAGCTCTGGGGCCAACGTCCTGACTTTC.

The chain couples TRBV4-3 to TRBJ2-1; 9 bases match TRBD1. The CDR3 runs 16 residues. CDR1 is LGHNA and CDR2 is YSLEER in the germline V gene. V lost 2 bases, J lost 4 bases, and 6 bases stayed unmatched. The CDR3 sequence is CASSQQDRGGYNEQFF. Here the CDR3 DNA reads TGCGCCAGCAGCCAACAGGACAGGGGTGGGTACAATGAGCAGTTCTTC.

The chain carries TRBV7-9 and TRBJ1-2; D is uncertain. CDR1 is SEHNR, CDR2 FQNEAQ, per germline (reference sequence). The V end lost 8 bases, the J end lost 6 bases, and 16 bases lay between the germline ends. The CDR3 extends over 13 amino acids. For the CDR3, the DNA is TGTGCCAGCTCTGTTGGCGGGGTCGATGGCTACACCTTC. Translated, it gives CASSVGGVDGYTF.

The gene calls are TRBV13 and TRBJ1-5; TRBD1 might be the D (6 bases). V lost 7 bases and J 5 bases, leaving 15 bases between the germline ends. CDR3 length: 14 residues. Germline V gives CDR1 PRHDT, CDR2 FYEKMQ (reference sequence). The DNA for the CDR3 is TGTGCCAGCACCGTGACAGGTTCCGATCAGCCCCAGCATTTT. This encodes CASTVTGSDQPQHF.

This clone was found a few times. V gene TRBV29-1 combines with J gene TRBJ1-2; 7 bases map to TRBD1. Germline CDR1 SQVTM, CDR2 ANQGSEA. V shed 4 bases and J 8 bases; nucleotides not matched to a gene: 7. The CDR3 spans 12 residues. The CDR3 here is CSVAQGTGGYTF. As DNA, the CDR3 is TGCAGCGTTGCACAGGGGACGGGAGGCTACACCTTC.

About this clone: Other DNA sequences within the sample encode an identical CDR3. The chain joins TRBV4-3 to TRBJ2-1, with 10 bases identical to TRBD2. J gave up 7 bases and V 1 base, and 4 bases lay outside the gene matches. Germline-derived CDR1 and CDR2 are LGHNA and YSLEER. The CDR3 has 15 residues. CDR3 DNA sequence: TGCGCCAGCAGCCAAGGAGCGGGAGGGTATAATGAGCAGTTCTTC. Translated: CASSQGAGGYNEQFF.